A selection of T cell receptor beta chains follows, all from one sample in a study of T cell clones after liver transplantation. Data came from immunoSEQ multiplex PCR; TCRdb stores just in-frame clones and leaves some out. The sample records 55,000 to 75,000 clones, less than 85% being singletons. The sample in question was CD4+ T cells from blood, obtained at the roughly 15-month timepoint. Receptors were obtained from a human patient who received a liver transplant. Some T cells may be transferred from the graft donor. Both conserved end residues are part of each CDR3. The D gene is left open where the match is weak. Clone size is stated in some rows and not others, as once, few, many or a class when expanded.

abundance	v_gene	d_gene	j_gene	CDR3aa	CDR3nt
.	TRBV5-6	.	TRBJ2-2	CASSWEGQGRTGELFF	TGTGCCAGCAGCTGGGAGGGGCAGGGGCGCACCGGGGAGCTGTTTTTT
.	TRBV5-6	TRBD1	TRBJ2-1	CASSGAGQGSNEQFF	TGTGCCAGCAGCGGCGCGGGACAGGGGAGCAATGAGCAGTTCTTC
.	TRBV5-4	TRBD1	TRBJ2-3	CASSISGTGADTQYF	TGTGCCAGCAGCATCTCCGGGACAGGGGCCGATACGCAGTATTTT
.	TRBV5-4	TRBD2	TRBJ2-3	CASSYGTGLAGAGAQYF	TGTGCCAGCAGTTACGGTACGGGACTAGCGGGAGCGGGGGCGCAGTATTTT
few	TRBV18	TRBD1	TRBJ1-2	CASSPSTGNYGYTF	TGTGCCAGCTCACCCTCGACAGGGAACTATGGCTACACCTTC
.	TRBV5-1	.	TRBJ1-1	CASSRTSGETEAFF	TGCGCCAGCAGCCGCACCTCGGGCGAAACTGAAGCTTTCTTT
.	TRBV6-5	TRBD1	TRBJ1-2	CASRPGTGAFGYTF	TGTGCCAGCAGGCCCGGGACAGGGGCTTTTGGCTACACCTTC
.	TRBV11-3	.	TRBJ2-7	CASRYKGGSSYEQYF	TGTGCCAGCAGGTACAAGGGTGGCAGCTCCTACGAGCAGTACTTC
once	TRBV6-1	.	TRBJ2-7	CASSEGPLLASNPYEQYF	TGTGCCAGCAGTGAAGGCCCCTTGCTAGCGTCTAACCCCTACGAGCAGTACTTC
.	TRBV6-5	.	TRBJ2-1	CASSWETSSYNEQFF	TGTGCCAGCAGTTGGGAGACTAGCTCCTACAATGAGCAGTTCTTC
.	TRBV5-8	TRBD1	TRBJ1-4	CASSLEGTGDEKLFF	TGTGCCAGCAGCTTGGAAGGGACAGGGGATGAAAAACTGTTTTTT
.	TRBV18	.	TRBJ2-5	CASSPRGKETQYF	TGTGCCAGCTCACCGAGGGGGAAGGAGACCCAGTACTTC
.	TRBV25-1	.	TRBJ1-1	CASSNRPSNTEAFF	TGTGCCAGCAGTAATCGACCGTCGAACACTGAAGCTTTCTTT
.	TRBV23-1	.	TRBJ2-5	CASGRRTYQETQYF	TGCGCCAGCGGCCGACGGACATACCAAGAGACCCAGTACTTC
few	TRBV21-1	.	TRBJ1-1	CASTGYFTEAFF	TGTGCCAGCACAGGGTATTTCACTGAAGCTTTCTTT
.	TRBV7-9	.	TRBJ2-5	CASSLDSSETQYF	TGTGCCAGCAGTTTGGACAGTTCTGAGACCCAGTACTTC
.	TRBV5-5	.	TRBJ2-3	CASSLGSGSDTQYF	TGTGCCAGCAGCTTGGGGTCAGGGTCAGATACGCAGTATTTT
.	TRBV2	.	TRBJ2-1	CASNFETSRGGGEQFF	TGTGCCAGCAATTTTGAGACTAGTCGAGGTGGGGGTGAGCAGTTCTTC
once	TRBV7-9	.	TRBJ2-3	CASSSSAVVGTDTQYF	TGTGCCAGCAGCTCTAGTGCGGTCGTGGGCACAGATACGCAGTATTTT
.	TRBV5-4	TRBD1	TRBJ2-4	CAYKGQAQAKNIQYF	TGTGCCTACAAAGGACAGGCCCAAGCCAAAAACATTCAGTACTTC
.	TRBV6-5	.	TRBJ1-5	CASTPSGASGQPQHF	TGTGCCAGCACCCCCTCGGGGGCGTCGGGTCAGCCCCAGCATTTT
.	TRBV11-2	.	TRBJ2-3	CASSLGLRVDTQYF	TGTGCCAGCAGCTTAGGTCTGCGAGTAGATACGCAGTATTTT
.	TRBV5-1	.	TRBJ2-2	CASSLTGAAGELFF	TGCGCCAGCAGCTTGACGGGGGCGGCCGGGGAGCTGTTTTTT
.	TRBV28	.	TRBJ1-2	CASSLSQGSNYGYTF	TGTGCCAGCAGTTTATCCCAGGGATCCAACTATGGCTACACCTTC
.	TRBV11-1	TRBD2	TRBJ2-2	CASGKGTSGAGELFF	TGTGCCAGCGGGAAAGGGACTAGCGGGGCCGGGGAGCTGTTTTTT
.	TRBV2	TRBD1	TRBJ2-1	CASSEGTGHNEQFF	TGTGCCAGCAGTGAAGGGACAGGCCACAATGAGCAGTTCTTC
.	TRBV23-1	TRBD1	TRBJ1-4	CASGTATNEKLFF	TGCGCCAGTGGGACAGCAACTAATGAAAAACTGTTTTTT
few	TRBV5-1	.	TRBJ2-3	CASSLIGDGVDTQYF	TGCGCCAGCAGCTTGATAGGCGATGGGGTTGATACGCAGTATTTT
.	TRBV10-3	TRBD2	TRBJ2-1	CAISDLSRGTYGEQFF	TGTGCCATCAGTGACCTCTCGCGGGGGACTTATGGGGAGCAGTTCTTC
.	TRBV28	.	TRBJ2-5	CASLALGAGETQYF	TGTGCCAGTCTCGCCTTGGGGGCAGGAGAGACCCAGTACTTC
.	TRBV6-6	TRBD1	TRBJ1-1	CASRQMTTGATEAFF	TGTGCCAGCAGGCAAATGACGACAGGGGCCACTGAAGCTTTCTTT
.	TRBV28	.	TRBJ1-5	CASVKDIHQPQHF	TGTGCCAGCGTTAAGGACATCCATCAGCCCCAGCATTTT
once	TRBV30	.	TRBJ1-3	CAWSTAGNTIYF	TGTGCCTGGAGTACAGCTGGAAACACCATATATTTT
.	TRBV19	.	TRBJ2-5	CASRSGGLGEETQYF	TGTGCCAGTAGGTCAGGGGGACTAGGTGAGGAGACCCAGTACTTC
.	TRBV5-1	TRBD1	TRBJ2-3	CASRQGAEDTQYF	TGCGCCAGTCGACAGGGGGCGGAAGATACGCAGTATTTT
.	TRBV19	.	TRBJ1-3	CASSISRQRSSGNTIYF	TGTGCCAGTAGTATTTCACGTCAGCGAAGCTCTGGAAACACCATATATTTT
many	TRBV10-3	TRBD1	TRBJ1-5	CAISPTGGRSNQPQHF	TGTGCCATCAGTCCGACAGGGGGAAGGTCAAATCAGCCCCAGCATTTT